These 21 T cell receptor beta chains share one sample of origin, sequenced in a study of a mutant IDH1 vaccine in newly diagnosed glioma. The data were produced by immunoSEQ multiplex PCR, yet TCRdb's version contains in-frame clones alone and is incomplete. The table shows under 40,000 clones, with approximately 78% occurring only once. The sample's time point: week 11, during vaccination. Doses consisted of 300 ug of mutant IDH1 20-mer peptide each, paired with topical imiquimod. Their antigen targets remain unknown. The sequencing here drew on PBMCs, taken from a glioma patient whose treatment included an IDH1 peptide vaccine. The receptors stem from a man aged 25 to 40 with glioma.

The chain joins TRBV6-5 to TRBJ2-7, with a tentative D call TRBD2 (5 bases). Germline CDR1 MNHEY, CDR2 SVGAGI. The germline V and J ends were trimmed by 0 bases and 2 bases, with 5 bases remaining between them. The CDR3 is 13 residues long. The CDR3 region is CASSYSGAYEQYF. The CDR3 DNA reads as TGTGCCAGCAGTTACTCGGGAGCCTACGAGCAGTACTTC.

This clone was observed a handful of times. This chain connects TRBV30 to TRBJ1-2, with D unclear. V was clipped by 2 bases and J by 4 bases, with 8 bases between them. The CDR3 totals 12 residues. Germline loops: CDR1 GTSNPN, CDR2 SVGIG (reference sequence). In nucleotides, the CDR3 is TGTGCCTGGAGTTTGTTCGTCTATGGCTACACCTTC. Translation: CAWSLFVYGYTF.

The CDR3: CASHARFSGNTIYF. As DNA, the CDR3 is TGTGCCAGTCACGCACGGTTCTCTGGAAACACCATATATTTT. V and J are TRBV6-1 and TRBJ1-3, with unresolved D. V lost 9 bases and J lost 0, with 12 bases in between. Germline assignment: CDR1 MNHNS and CDR2 SASEGT. The CDR3 spans 14 residues.

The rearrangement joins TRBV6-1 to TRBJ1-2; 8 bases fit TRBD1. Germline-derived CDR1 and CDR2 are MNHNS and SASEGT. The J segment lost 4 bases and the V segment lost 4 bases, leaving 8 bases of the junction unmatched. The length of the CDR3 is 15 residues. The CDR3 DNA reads TGTGCCAGCAGTGTGAATCAGGGGGCTGCCTATGGCTACACCTTC. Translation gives CASSVNQGAAYGYTF.

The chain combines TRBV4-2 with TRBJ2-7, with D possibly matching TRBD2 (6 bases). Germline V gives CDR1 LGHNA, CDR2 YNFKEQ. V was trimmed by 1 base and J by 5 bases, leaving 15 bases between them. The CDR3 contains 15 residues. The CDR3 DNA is TGTGCCAGCAGCCAAGCGGGAGAGCAGTACGACGAGCAGTACTTC. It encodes CASSQAGEQYDEQYF.

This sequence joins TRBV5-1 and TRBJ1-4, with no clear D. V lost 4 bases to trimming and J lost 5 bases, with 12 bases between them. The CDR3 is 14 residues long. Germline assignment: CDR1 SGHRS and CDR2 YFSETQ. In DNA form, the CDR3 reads TGCGCCAGCAGCCTTACAGACCCAAATGAAAAACTGTTTTTT. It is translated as CASSLTDPNEKLFF.

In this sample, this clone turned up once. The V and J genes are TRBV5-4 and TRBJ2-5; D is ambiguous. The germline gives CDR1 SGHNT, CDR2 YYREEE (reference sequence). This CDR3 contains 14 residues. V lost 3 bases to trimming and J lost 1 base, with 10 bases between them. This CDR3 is CASSSTAFQETQYF. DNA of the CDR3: TGTGCCAGCAGCTCTACAGCTTTCCAAGAGACCCAGTACTTC. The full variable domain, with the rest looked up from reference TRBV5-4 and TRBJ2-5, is ETGVTQSPTHLIKTRGQQVTLRCSSQSGHNTVSWYQQALGQGPQFIFQYYREEENGRGNFPPRFSGLQFPNYSSELNVNALELDDSALYLCASSSTAFQETQYFGPGTRLLVL.

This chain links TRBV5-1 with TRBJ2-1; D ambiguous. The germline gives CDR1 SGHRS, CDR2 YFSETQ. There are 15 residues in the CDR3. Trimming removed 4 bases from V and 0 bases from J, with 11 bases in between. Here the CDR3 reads CASSPAQSSYNEQFF. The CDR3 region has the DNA TGCGCCAGCAGCCCGGCTCAGAGCTCCTACAATGAGCAGTTCTTC.

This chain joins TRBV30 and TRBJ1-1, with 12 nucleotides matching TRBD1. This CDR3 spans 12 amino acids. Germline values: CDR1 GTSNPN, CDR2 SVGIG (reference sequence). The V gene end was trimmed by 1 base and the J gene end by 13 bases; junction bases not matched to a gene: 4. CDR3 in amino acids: CAWSGGQGAGFF. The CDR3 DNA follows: TGTGCCTGGAGTGGGGGACAGGGGGCCGGTTTCTTT.

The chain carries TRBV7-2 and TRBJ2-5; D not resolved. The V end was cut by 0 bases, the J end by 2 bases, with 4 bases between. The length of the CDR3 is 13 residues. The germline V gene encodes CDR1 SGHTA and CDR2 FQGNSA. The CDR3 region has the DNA TGTGCCAGCAGCTTAGCGGATCAAGAGACCCAGTACTTC. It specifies CASSLADQETQYF. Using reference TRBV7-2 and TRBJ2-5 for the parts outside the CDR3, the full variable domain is GAGVSQSPSNKVTEKGKDVELRCDPISGHTALYWYRQSLGQGLEFLIYFQGNSAPDKSGLPSDRFSAERTGGSVSTLTIQRTQQEDSAVYLCASSLADQETQYFGPGTRLLVL.

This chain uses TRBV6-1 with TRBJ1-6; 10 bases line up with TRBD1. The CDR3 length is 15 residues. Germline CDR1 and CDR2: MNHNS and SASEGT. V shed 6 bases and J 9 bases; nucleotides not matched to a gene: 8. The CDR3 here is CASRRETGGFSPLHF. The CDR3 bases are TGTGCCAGCAGAAGAGAGACAGGGGGCTTTTCACCCCTCCACTTT.

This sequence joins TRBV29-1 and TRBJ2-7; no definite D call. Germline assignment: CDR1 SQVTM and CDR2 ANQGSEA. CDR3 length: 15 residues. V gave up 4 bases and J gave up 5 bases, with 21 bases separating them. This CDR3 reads CSVAGLDGPGDEQYF. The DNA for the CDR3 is TGCAGCGTTGCGGGCCTGGACGGTCCTGGAGACGAGCAGTACTTC.

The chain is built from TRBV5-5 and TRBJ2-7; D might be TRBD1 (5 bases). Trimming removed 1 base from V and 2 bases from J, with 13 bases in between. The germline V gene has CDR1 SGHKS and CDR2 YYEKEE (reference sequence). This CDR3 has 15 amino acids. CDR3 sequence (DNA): TGTGCCAGCAGCTTGCGGGCAGGGTCAGCCTACGAGCAGTACTTC. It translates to CASSLRAGSAYEQYF. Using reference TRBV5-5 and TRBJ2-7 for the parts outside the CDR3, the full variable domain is DAGVTQSPTHLIKTRGQQVTLRCSPISGHKSVSWYQQVLGQGPQFIFQYYEKEERGRGNFPDRFSARQFPNYSSELNVNALLLGDSALYLCASSLRAGSAYEQYFGPGTRLTVT.

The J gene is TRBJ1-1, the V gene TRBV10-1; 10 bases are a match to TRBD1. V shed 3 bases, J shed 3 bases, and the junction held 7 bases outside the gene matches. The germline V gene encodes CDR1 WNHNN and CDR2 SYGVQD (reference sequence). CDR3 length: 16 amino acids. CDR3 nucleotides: TGCGCCAGCAGTGACCACGGGACAGGGGAACACACTGAAGCTTTCTTT. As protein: CASSDHGTGEHTEAFF.

CDR3: CASAMGQGAKLAFF. CDR3 DNA sequence: TGTGCCAGCGCTATGGGACAGGGGGCGAAGTTGGCTTTCTTT. The J gene is TRBJ1-1, the V gene TRBV6-6; 12 bases map to TRBD1. Germline trimming cut 8 bases from V and 11 bases from J; bases unmatched to any gene: 12. Germline assignment: CDR1 MNHNY and CDR2 SVGAGI (reference sequence). The CDR3 extends over 14 amino acids.

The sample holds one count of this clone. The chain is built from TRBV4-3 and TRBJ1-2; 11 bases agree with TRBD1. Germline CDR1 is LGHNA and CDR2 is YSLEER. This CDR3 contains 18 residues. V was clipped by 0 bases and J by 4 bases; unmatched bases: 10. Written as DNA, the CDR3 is TGCGCCAGCAGCCAAGAAAAAATCTCGGGACAGGGGGTCTATGGCTACACCTTC. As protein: CASSQEKISGQGVYGYTF.

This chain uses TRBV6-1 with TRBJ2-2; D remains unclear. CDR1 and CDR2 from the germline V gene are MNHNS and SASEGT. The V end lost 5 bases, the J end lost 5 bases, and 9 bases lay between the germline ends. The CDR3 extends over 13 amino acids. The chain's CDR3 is CASSLLRTGELFF. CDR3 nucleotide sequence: TGTGCCAGCAGTCTCCTGAGGACCGGGGAGCTGTTTTTT.

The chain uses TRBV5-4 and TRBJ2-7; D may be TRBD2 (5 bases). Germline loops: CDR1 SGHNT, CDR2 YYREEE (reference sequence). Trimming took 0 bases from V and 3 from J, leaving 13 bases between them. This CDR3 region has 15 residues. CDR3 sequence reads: CASSLVGSGYYEQYF. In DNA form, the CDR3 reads TGTGCCAGCAGCTTGGTTGGCTCGGGGTACTACGAGCAGTACTTC. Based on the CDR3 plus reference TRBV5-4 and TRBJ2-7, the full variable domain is ETGVTQSPTHLIKTRGQQVTLRCSSQSGHNTVSWYQQALGQGPQFIFQYYREEENGRGNFPPRFSGLQFPNYSSELNVNALELDDSALYLCASSLVGSGYYEQYFGPGTRLTVT.

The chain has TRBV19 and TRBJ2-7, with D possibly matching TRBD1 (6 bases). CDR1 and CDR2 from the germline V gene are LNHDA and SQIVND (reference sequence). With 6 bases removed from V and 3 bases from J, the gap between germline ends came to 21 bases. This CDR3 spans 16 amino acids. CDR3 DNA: TGTGCCAGTAGCGACTTAGTGGCAGGGGACGTCTACGAGCAGTACTTC. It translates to CASSDLVAGDVYEQYF.

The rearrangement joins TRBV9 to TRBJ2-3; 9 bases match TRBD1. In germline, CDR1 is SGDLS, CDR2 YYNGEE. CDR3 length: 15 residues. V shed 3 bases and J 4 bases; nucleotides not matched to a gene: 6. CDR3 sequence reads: CASSAGTGLADTQYF. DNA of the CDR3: TGTGCCAGCAGCGCGGGGACAGGGTTGGCAGATACGCAGTATTTT.

CDR3 loop: CASSLQGPEQFF. CDR3 sequence (DNA): TGTGCCAGCAGCTTACAGGGGCCCGAGCAGTTCTTC. This chain connects TRBV7-2 to TRBJ2-1; D is possibly TRBD1 (6 bases). V was pared by 2 bases and J by 10 bases, with 9 bases between. There are 12 residues in the CDR3. Germline V CDR1 and CDR2: SGHTA, FQGNSA.